The rows below give T cell receptor beta chains drawn from one sample of a study of blood T cell repertoires in COVID-19. The data were produced by immunoSEQ multiplex PCR, yet TCRdb's version contains in-frame clones alone and is incomplete. The table has about 220,000 clones, roughly 84% seen once. The sequenced sample consisted of peripheral blood. The receptors derive from a man aged 40-50 years who had recovered from COVID-19. The CDR3 runs from the conserved cysteine through the conserved F or W. Each record gives: D gene, V gene, clone size, J gene, CDR3 protein, CDR3 DNA. The D gene is left open where the match is weak. Clone size is shown for a subset of rows, as once, few, many or a class of expanded clone.

TRBD1	TRBV12-5	.	TRBJ2-3	CASGSSTGGHPDTQYF	TGTGCTAGTGGTTCTTCGACAGGGGGCCATCCAGATACGCAGTATTTT
.	TRBV30	.	TRBJ2-3	CAWSIKDTQYF	TGTGCCTGGAGTATCAAAGATACGCAGTATTTT
TRBD1	TRBV6-5	.	TRBJ1-2	CASSFQGDGTGYTF	TGTGCCAGCAGTTTTCAGGGGGACGGAACCGGCTACACCTTC
TRBD1	TRBV5-6	.	TRBJ1-6	CASSWDRGASPLHF	TGTGCCAGCAGCTGGGACAGGGGAGCTTCACCCCTCCACTTT
TRBD1	TRBV5-4	.	TRBJ2-3	CASSPDRVRTDTQYF	TGTGCCAGCAGCCCCGACAGGGTGCGCACAGATACGCAGTATTTT
TRBD2	TRBV7-9	.	TRBJ2-1	CASSPQRGSEQFF	TGTGCCAGCAGCCCACAGCGGGGATCCGAGCAGTTCTTC
.	TRBV5-6	.	TRBJ2-2	CASRRGRNTGELFF	TGTGCCAGCAGACGTGGCAGGAACACCGGGGAGCTGTTTTTT
.	TRBV7-9	few	TRBJ2-2	CASSFRDTHTGELFF	TGTGCCAGCAGCTTTCGGGACACCCACACCGGGGAGCTGTTTTTT
TRBD1	TRBV10-3	.	TRBJ1-1	CAIRGTVGTEAFF	TGTGCCATCAGAGGGACAGTGGGCACTGAAGCTTTCTTT
.	TRBV20-1	.	TRBJ2-1	CSATERNEQFF	TGCAGTGCTACAGAGCGCAATGAGCAGTTCTTC
.	TRBV2	.	TRBJ2-5	CASSGDNQQETQYF	TGTGCCAGCAGTGGTGACAACCAACAAGAGACCCAGTACTTC
.	TRBV19	.	TRBJ2-2	CASVQGRGTGELFF	TGTGCCAGTGTACAGGGAAGGGGCACCGGGGAGCTGTTTTTT
.	TRBV19	.	TRBJ2-7	CASSIENADEQYF	TGTGCCAGTAGTATAGAGAATGCGGACGAGCAGTACTTC
TRBD1	TRBV4-1	.	TRBJ2-7	CASSHGTGRNEQYF	TGCGCCAGCAGCCATGGGACAGGGCGAAACGAGCAGTACTTC
TRBD2	TRBV25-1	.	TRBJ2-3	CASSEPGGADTQYF	TGTGCCAGCAGTGAACCTGGGGGGGCAGATACGCAGTATTTT
TRBD2	TRBV7-9	.	TRBJ2-7	CASSPAGRSSYEQYF	TGTGCCAGCAGTCCAGCGGGACGGAGCTCCTACGAGCAGTACTTC
.	TRBV27	.	TRBJ1-1	CASSQLDRSTEAFF	TGTGCCAGCAGCCAACTCGATCGGAGCACTGAAGCTTTCTTT
.	TRBV6-2/TRBV6-3	once	TRBJ2-7	CASSYSPEGEQYF	TGTGCCAGCAGTTACTCCCCTGAGGGCGAGCAGTACTTC
TRBD2	TRBV4-3	.	TRBJ2-3	CASSQWGGGMAQYF	TGCGCCAGCAGCCAATGGGGGGGAGGGATGGCGCAGTATTTT
.	TRBV11-2	.	TRBJ2-1	CASSSQGGLGQFF	TGTGCCAGCAGCTCCCAGGGCGGCCTTGGGCAGTTCTTC
.	TRBV2	once	TRBJ1-4	CASSEQGFLEKLFF	TGTGCCAGCAGTGAACAGGGGTTCCTTGAAAAACTGTTTTTT
TRBD2	TRBV7-2	.	TRBJ2-2	CASSARAGGRFWELFF	TGTGCCAGCAGCGCCCGGGCGGGAGGCCGTTTCTGGGAGCTGTTTTTT
TRBD2	TRBV6-1	.	TRBJ2-3	CASSETSGGAMGTDTQYF	TGTGCCAGCAGTGAGACTAGCGGGGGGGCTATGGGCACAGATACGCAGTATTTT
.	TRBV12-5	.	TRBJ1-2	CASGQDTNYGYTF	TGTGCTAGTGGTCAGGACACCAACTATGGCTACACCTTC
.	TRBV7-2	.	TRBJ2-2	CASSFAGELFF	TGTGCCAGCAGCTTCGCCGGGGAGCTGTTTTTT
TRBD2	TRBV19	few	TRBJ2-1	CASSIGLAGYNEQFF	TGTGCCAGTAGTATTGGACTAGCGGGTTACAATGAGCAGTTCTTC
TRBD2	TRBV24-1	.	TRBJ2-1	CATSDSRLRTSGSGYEQFF	TGTGCCACCAGTGATTCAAGACTCCGGACTAGCGGGAGTGGGTATGAGCAGTTCTTC
.	TRBV30	once	TRBJ1-2	CAWSLTRDNGYTF	TGTGCCTGGAGTCTTACCCGGGACAATGGCTACACCTTC
TRBD1	TRBV27	.	TRBJ1-1	CASSLRTGLAEAFF	TGTGCCAGCAGTCTACGGACAGGGCTTGCTGAAGCTTTCTTT
.	TRBV29-1	medium-sized	TRBJ1-1	CSVGGGTEAFF	TGCAGCGTTGGGGGAGGCACTGAAGCTTTCTTT
.	TRBV14	.	TRBJ1-3	CASSQVPPPRVGNTIYF	TGTGCCAGCAGCCAAGTTCCTCCCCCTCGGGTAGGAAACACCATATATTTT
TRBD1	TRBV18	.	TRBJ1-2	CASSIQGSNYGYTF	TGTGCCAGCTCTATACAGGGGAGCAACTATGGCTACACCTTC
TRBD1	TRBV29-1	few	TRBJ1-2	CSVSTGGAYGYTF	TGCAGCGTTTCGACAGGGGGCGCATATGGCTACACCTTC
TRBD1	TRBV19	.	TRBJ1-5	CASSMGRPTGGKENQPQHF	TGTGCCAGTAGTATGGGGCGTCCGACAGGGGGGAAGGAGAATCAGCCCCAGCATTTT
.	TRBV19	.	TRBJ1-5	CASSITAVFSNQPQHF	TGTGCCAGTAGTATAACAGCAGTCTTTAGCAATCAGCCCCAGCATTTT
TRBD2	TRBV5-1	once	TRBJ2-5	CASSLMSGVAETQYF	TGCGCCAGCAGCTTGATGAGCGGGGTAGCGGAGACCCAGTACTTC
.	TRBV10-1	.	TRBJ2-7	CASSGNRVSEQYF	TGCGCCAGCAGTGGAAACAGGGTGAGCGAGCAGTACTTC
.	TRBV9	.	TRBJ2-3	CASSVGGRGTDTQYF	TGTGCCAGCAGCGTAGGGGGGCGGGGCACAGATACGCAGTATTTT
.	TRBV27	.	TRBJ1-2	CASTPLDKIAYGYTF	TGTGCCAGCACCCCTCTTGACAAAATCGCTTATGGCTACACCTTC
TRBD1	TRBV19	.	TRBJ2-1	CASSIPGQGGHEQFF	TGTGCCAGTAGTATTCCGGGACAGGGTGGGCATGAGCAGTTCTTC
.	TRBV4-2	.	TRBJ2-2	CASSPRARGTGELFF	TGTGCCAGCAGCCCGCGGGCCCGTGGGACCGGGGAGCTGTTTTTT
TRBD2	TRBV19	.	TRBJ2-3	CASSIPSGGGYTQYF	TGTGCCAGTAGTATCCCTAGCGGGGGGGGATATACGCAGTATTTT
.	TRBV5-3	.	TRBJ1-2	CALRSQGDYGYTF	TGTGCCCTACGGTCCCAAGGGGACTATGGCTACACCTTC
TRBD2	TRBV27	.	TRBJ2-7	CASWPLAGGRDEQYF	TGTGCCAGCTGGCCCCTAGCGGGAGGGCGCGACGAGCAGTACTTC
.	TRBV6-5	.	TRBJ1-2	CASSYERRGGYGYTF	TGTGCCAGCAGTTACGAAAGAAGAGGAGGCTATGGCTACACCTTC
.	TRBV25-1	.	TRBJ1-1	CATKQGANTEAFF	TGTGCCACCAAACAAGGGGCGAACACTGAAGCTTTCTTT
.	TRBV2	once	TRBJ1-1	CASMEGVTEAFF	TGTGCCAGCATGGAGGGAGTCACTGAAGCTTTCTTT
.	TRBV29-1	.	TRBJ2-5	CSVEPGVETQYF	TGCAGCGTTGAACCAGGGGTCGAGACCCAGTACTTC
.	TRBV6-1	.	TRBJ2-2	CASSELGYLNTGELFF	TGTGCCAGCAGTGAACTGGGCTACCTGAACACCGGGGAGCTGTTTTTT
.	TRBV12-3/TRBV12-4	once	TRBJ2-2	CASSPVLGELFF	TGTGCCAGCAGTCCGGTCCTCGGGGAGCTGTTTTTT
.	TRBV3-1/TRBV3-2	.	TRBJ2-1	CASSRRRLATPGYNEQFF	TGTGCCAGCAGCCGAAGGAGGCTAGCAACGCCAGGATACAATGAGCAGTTCTTC